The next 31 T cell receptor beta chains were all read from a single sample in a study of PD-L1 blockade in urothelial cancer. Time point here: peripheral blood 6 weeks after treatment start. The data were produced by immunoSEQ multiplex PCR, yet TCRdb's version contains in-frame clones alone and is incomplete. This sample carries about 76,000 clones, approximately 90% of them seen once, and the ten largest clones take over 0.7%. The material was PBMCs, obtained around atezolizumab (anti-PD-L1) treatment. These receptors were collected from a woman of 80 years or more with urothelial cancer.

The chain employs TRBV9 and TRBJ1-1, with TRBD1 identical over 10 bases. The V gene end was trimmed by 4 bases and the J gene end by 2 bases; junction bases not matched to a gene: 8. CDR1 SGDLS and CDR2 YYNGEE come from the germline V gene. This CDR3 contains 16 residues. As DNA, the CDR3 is TGTGCCAGCAGCTGGGGGACAGGGGCTCAAAACACTGAAGCTTTCTTT. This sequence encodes CASSWGTGAQNTEAFF.

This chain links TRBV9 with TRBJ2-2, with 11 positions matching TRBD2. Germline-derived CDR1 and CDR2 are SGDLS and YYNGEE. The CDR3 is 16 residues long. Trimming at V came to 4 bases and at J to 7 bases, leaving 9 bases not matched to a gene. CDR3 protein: CASSPSSGRTLGELFF. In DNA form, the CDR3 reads TGTGCCAGCAGCCCATCTAGCGGGAGGACCCTCGGGGAGCTGTTTTTT.

The CDR3 DNA reads as TGCGCCAGCAGCCCGGGATTGGAGTTTAATATTGAAAAACTGTTTTTT. The encoded protein is CASSPGLEFNIEKLFF. J is TRBJ1-4 and V is TRBV5-1; D is unclear. CDR3 length: 16 residues. Trimming took 4 bases from V and 7 from J, leaving 20 bases between them. Germline CDR1 and CDR2: SGHRS and YFSETQ.

CDR3 sequence: CASSAGRVRSYEQYF. DNA for the CDR3: TGTGCCAGCAGCGCGGGCCGGGTGCGTTCCTACGAGCAGTACTTC. The chain recombines TRBV7-2 with TRBJ2-7, with a tentative D call TRBD2 (5 bases). Trimming pared 5 bases from V and 1 base from J, leaving 15 bases between. This CDR3 comprises 15 residues. CDR1 and CDR2 (germline): SGHTA, FQGNSA.

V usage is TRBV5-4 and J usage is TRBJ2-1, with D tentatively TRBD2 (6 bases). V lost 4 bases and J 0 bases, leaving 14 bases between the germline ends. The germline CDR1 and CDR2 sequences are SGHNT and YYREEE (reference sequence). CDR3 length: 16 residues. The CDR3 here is CASSGDFPSSYNEQFF. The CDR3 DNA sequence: TGTGCCAGCAGCGGGGACTTCCCGAGCTCCTACAATGAGCAGTTCTTC. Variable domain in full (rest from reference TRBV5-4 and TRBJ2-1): ETGVTQSPTHLIKTRGQQVTLRCSSQSGHNTVSWYQQALGQGPQFIFQYYREEENGRGNFPPRFSGLQFPNYSSELNVNALELDDSALYLCASSGDFPSSYNEQFFGPGTRLTVL.

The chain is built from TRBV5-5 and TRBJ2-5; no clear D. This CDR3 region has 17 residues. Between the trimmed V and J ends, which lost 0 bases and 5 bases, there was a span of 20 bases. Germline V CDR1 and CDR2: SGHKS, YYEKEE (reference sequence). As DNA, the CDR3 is TGTGCCAGCAGCTTGGGTGGTTATGGTGGTGGCTGGGAGACCCAGTACTTC. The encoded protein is CASSLGGYGGGWETQYF.

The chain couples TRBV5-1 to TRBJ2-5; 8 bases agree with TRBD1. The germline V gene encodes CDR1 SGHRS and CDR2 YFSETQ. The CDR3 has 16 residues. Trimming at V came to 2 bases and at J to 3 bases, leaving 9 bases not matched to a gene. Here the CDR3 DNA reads TGCGCCAGCAGCTTAGGGGCCAGGGGGCTTGAAGAGACCCAGTACTTC. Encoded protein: CASSLGARGLEETQYF.

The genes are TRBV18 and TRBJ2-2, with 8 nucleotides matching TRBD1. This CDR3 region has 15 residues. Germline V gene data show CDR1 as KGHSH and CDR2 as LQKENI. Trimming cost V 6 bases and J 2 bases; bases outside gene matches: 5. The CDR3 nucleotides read TGTGCCAGCTCGAACAGGGGGACTAACACCGGGGAGCTGTTTTTT. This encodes CASSNRGTNTGELFF.

The CDR3 coding sequence is TGTGCCAGTAGTCATCCTACGGGACAGGGGAGTGGGGCCAACGTCCTGACTTTC. Translated, it gives CASSHPTGQGSGANVLTF. The chain joins TRBV19 to TRBJ2-6, with 10 positions matching TRBD1. The trim removed 5 bases at V and 3 bases at J, leaving 10 bases unmatched. CDR3 length: 18 amino acids. CDR1 and CDR2 (germline): LNHDA, SQIVND (reference sequence).

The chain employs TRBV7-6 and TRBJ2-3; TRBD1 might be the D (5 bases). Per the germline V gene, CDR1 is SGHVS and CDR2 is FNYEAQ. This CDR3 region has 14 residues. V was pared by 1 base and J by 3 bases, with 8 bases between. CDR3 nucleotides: TGTGCCAGCAGCTTAGGTTCAGGGACAGATACGCAGTATTTT. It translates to CASSLGSGTDTQYF.

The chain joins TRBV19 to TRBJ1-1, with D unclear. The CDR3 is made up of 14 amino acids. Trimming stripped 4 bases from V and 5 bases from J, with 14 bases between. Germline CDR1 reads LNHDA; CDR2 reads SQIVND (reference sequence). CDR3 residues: CASSTRQYETEAFF. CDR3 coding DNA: TGTGCCAGTAGTACAAGACAATACGAAACTGAAGCTTTCTTT.

CDR3 sequence (DNA): TGCGCCAGCAGTGATTCTCCGGGACTAGCGGGACATCGGGGCTACAATGAGCAGTTCTTC. It is translated as CASSDSPGLAGHRGYNEQFF. This sequence joins TRBV10-1 and TRBJ2-1, with 13 nucleotides matching TRBD2. Per the germline V gene, CDR1 is WNHNN and CDR2 is SYGVQD (reference sequence). V was clipped by 3 bases and J by 3 bases; unmatched bases: 14. This CDR3 has 20 amino acids.

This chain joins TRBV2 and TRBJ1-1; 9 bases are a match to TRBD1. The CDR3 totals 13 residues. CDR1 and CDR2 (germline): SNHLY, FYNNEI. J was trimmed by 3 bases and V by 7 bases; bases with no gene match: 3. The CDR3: CASTRTGDTEAFF. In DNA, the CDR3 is TGTGCCAGCACCCGGACAGGGGACACTGAAGCTTTCTTT. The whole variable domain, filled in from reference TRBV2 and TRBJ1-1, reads EPEVTQTPSHQVTQMGQEVILRCVPISNHLYFYWYRQILGQKVEFLVSFYNNEISEKSEIFDDQFSVERPDGSNFTLKIRSTKLEDSAMYFCASTRTGDTEAFFGQGTRLTVV.

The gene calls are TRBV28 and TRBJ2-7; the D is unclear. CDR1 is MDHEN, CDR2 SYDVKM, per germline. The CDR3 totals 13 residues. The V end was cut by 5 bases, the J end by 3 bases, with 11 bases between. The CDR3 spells CASSVSGHYEQYF. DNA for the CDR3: TGTGCCAGCAGTGTCAGTGGCCACTACGAGCAGTACTTC. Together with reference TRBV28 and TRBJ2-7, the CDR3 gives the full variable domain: DVKVTQSSRYLVKRTGEKVFLECVQDMDHENMFWYRQDPGLGLRLIYFSYDVKMKEKGDIPEGYSVSREKKERFSLILESASTNQTSMYLCASSVSGHYEQYFGPGTRLTVT.

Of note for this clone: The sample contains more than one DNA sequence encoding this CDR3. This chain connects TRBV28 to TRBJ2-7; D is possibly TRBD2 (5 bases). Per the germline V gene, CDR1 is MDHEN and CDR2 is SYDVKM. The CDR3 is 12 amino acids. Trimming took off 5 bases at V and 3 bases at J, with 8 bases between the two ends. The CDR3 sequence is CASSPRGYEQYF. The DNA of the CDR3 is TGTGCCAGCAGTCCCCGGGGCTACGAGCAGTACTTC. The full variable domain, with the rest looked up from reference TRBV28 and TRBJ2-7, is DVKVTQSSRYLVKRTGEKVFLECVQDMDHENMFWYRQDPGLGLRLIYFSYDVKMKEKGDIPEGYSVSREKKERFSLILESASTNQTSMYLCASSPRGYEQYFGPGTRLTVT.

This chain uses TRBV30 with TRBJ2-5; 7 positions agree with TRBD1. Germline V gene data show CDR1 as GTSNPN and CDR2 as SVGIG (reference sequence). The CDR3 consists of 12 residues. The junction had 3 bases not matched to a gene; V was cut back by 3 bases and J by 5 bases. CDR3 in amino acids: CAWSPQGETQYF. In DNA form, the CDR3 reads TGTGCCTGGAGCCCACAGGGGGAGACCCAGTACTTC.

CDR3 loop: CASSFGQGNTEAFF. CDR3 nucleotides: TGTGCCAGCAGCTTTGGACAGGGGAACACTGAAGCTTTCTTT. The chain has TRBV7-3 and TRBJ1-1; 8 nucleotides align to TRBD1. Germline V gene sequence: CDR1 SGHTA, CDR2 FQGTGA. V was clipped by 3 bases and J by 1 base; unmatched bases: 1. CDR3 length equals 14 residues.

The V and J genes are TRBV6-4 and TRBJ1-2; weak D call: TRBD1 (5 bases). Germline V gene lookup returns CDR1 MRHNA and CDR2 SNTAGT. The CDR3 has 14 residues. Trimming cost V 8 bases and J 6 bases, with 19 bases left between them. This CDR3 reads CASSLNAGVDGYTF. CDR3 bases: TGTGCCAGCTCCCTCAACGCGGGGGTTGATGGCTACACCTTC.

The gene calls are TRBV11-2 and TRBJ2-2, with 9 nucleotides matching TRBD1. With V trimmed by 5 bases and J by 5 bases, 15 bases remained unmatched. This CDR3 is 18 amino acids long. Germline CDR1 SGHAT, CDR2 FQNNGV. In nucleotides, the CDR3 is TGTGCCAGCAGCCTTCTTATCGGGACAGGGATTTGGACCGGGGAGCTGTTTTTT. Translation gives CASSLLIGTGIWTGELFF.

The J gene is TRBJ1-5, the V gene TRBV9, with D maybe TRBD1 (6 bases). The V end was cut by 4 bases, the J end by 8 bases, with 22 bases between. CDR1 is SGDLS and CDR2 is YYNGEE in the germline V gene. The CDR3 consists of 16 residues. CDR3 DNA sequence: TGTGCCAGCAGCCCCGGGGCGGGGGCGAGGACGGAGCCCCAGCATTTT. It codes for CASSPGAGARTEPQHF.

The CDR3 sequence: CASSTHSGGQETQYF. CDR3 DNA: TGCGCCAGCAGCACCCATTCTGGCGGCCAAGAGACCCAGTACTTC. This chain connects TRBV4-1 to TRBJ2-5; D unresolved. V lost 5 bases, J lost 1 base, and 14 bases lay in between. Germline assignment: CDR1 MGHRA and CDR2 YSYEKL. This CDR3 comprises 15 residues.

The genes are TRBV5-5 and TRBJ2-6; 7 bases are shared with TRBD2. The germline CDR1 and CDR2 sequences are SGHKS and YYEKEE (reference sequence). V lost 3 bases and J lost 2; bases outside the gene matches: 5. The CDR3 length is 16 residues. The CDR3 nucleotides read TGTGCCAGCAGCTCCTCTCTAGCGGCTGGGGCCAACGTCCTGACTTTC. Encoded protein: CASSSSLAAGANVLTF.

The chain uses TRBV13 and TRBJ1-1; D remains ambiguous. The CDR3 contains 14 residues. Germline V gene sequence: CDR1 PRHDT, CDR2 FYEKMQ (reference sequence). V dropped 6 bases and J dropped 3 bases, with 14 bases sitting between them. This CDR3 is CASRLGGGDTEAFF. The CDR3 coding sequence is TGTGCCAGCAGGCTGGGTGGCGGGGACACTGAAGCTTTCTTT.

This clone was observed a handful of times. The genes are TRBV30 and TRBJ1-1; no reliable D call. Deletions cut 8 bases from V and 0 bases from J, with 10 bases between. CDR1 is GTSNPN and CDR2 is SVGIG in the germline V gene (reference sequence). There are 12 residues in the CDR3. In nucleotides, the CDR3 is TGTGCCAGGACCCCCATGAACACTGAAGCTTTCTTT. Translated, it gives CARTPMNTEAFF.

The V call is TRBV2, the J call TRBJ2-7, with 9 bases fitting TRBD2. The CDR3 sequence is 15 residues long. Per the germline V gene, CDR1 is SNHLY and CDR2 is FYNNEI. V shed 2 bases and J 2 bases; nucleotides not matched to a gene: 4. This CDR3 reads CASSERTSVTYEQYF. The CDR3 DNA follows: TGTGCCAGCAGTGAAAGGACTAGCGTTACCTACGAGCAGTACTTC.

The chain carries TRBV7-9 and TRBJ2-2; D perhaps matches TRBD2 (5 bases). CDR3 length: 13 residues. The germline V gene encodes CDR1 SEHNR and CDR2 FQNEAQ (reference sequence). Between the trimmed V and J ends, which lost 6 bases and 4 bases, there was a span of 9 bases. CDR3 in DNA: TGTGCCAGCAGTACTAGTCCCACCGGGGAGCTGTTTTTT. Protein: CASSTSPTGELFF. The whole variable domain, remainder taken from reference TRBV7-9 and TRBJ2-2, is DTGVSQNPRHKITKRGQNVTFRCDPISEHNRLYWYRQTLGQGPEFLTYFQNEAQLEKSRLLSDRFSAERPKGSFSTLEIQRTEQGDSAMYLCASSTSPTGELFFGEGSRLTVL.

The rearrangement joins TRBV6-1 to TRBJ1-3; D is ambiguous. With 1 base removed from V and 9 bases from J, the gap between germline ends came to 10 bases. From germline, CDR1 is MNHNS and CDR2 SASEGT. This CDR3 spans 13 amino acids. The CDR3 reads CASSEGTRGTIYF. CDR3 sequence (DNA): TGTGCCAGCAGTGAAGGCACACGCGGCACCATATATTTT.

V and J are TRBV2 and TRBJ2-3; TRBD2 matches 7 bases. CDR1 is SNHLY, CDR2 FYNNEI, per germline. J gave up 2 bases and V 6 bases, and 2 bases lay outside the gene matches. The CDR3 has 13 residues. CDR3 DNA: TGTGCCAGCAGAGCGGGGTTCACAGATACGCAGTATTTT. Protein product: CASRAGFTDTQYF.

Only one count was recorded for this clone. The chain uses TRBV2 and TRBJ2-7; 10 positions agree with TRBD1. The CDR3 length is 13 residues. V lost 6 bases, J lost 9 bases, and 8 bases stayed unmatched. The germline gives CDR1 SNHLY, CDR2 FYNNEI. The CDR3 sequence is CASRELTGGRQYF. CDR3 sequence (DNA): TGTGCCAGCAGGGAATTGACAGGGGGCAGGCAGTACTTC.

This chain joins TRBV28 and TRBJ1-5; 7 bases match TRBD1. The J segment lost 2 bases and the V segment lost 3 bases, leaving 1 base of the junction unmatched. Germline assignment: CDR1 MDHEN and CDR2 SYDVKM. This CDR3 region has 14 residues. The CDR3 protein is CASSFGQGNQPQHF. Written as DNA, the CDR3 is TGTGCCAGCAGTTTCGGACAGGGCAATCAGCCCCAGCATTTT.

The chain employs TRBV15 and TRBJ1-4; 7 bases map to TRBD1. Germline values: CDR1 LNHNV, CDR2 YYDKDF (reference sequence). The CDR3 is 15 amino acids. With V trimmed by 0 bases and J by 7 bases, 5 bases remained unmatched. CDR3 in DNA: TGTGCCACCAGCAGAGATTCAGGGGGGATTGAAAAACTGTTTTTT. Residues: CATSRDSGGIEKLFF.